These T cell receptor beta chains were read from a single sample in a study of T cell responses to AZD1222 COVID-19 vaccine. Profiled with immunoSEQ multiplex PCR; TCRdb holds only in-frame clones, not every one. This sample has 65,000 to 95,000 clones, with 80% found just once. Sample: peripheral blood, taken on day 0 of AZD1222 vaccination. The receptors shown here come from an adult in good health. CDR3s include the opening cysteine and the closing phenylalanine or tryptophan. Each record gives: V gene, J gene, D gene, clone size, CDR3 protein, CDR3 DNA. The D gene is left open where the match is weak. Clone size is given for some rows only: seen once, a few or many times, or a class if the clone is expanded.

TRBV7-8	TRBJ2-5	TRBD2	.	CASSLVGSGRIGGKTQYF	TGTGCCAGCAGCTTAGTTGGTAGCGGGAGGATCGGTGGAAAGACCCAGTACTTC
TRBV6-5	TRBJ1-2	TRBD1	.	CASSPSSTGGQGYTF	TGTGCCAGCAGTCCGTCCTCAACAGGGGGTCAGGGCTACACCTTC
TRBV30	TRBJ1-6	.	few	CAWSVQRGFSGSSYNSPLHF	TGTGCCTGGAGTGTACAGCGGGGGTTTAGTGGGAGCTCCTATAATTCACCCCTCCACTTT
TRBV6-6	TRBJ1-1	.	.	CASSTGKAEAFF	TGTGCCAGCAGTACAGGGAAAGCTGAAGCTTTCTTT
TRBV20-1	TRBJ1-2	TRBD1	.	CSASALQGAGYTF	TGCAGTGCTAGTGCCCTACAGGGGGCGGGCTACACCTTC
TRBV20-1	TRBJ2-3	.	.	CSASGRDRDTDTQYF	TGCAGTGCTAGTGGGAGGGACAGAGACACAGATACGCAGTATTTT
TRBV28	TRBJ1-1	.	.	CASSFAVEAFF	TGTGCCAGCAGTTTTGCGGTCGAAGCTTTCTTT
TRBV2	TRBJ1-5	.	.	CASRRGTNQPQHF	TGTGCCAGCAGGAGAGGGACCAATCAGCCCCAGCATTTT
TRBV30	TRBJ1-6	.	.	CAWSVQGSSPLHF	TGTGCCTGGAGTGTCCAGGGAAGCAGTCCCCTCCACTTT
TRBV18	TRBJ2-7	TRBD1	.	CASSPYRGSGHEQYF	TGTGCCAGCTCACCGTACAGGGGGAGCGGACACGAGCAGTACTTC
TRBV28	TRBJ2-3	.	few	CASSSPPDLTDTQYF	TGTGCCAGCAGTTCGCCCCCTGATTTAACAGATACGCAGTATTTT
TRBV6-5	TRBJ2-7	.	.	CASTQDLSYEQYF	TGTGCCAGCACGCAAGATCTCTCCTACGAGCAGTACTTC
TRBV28	TRBJ1-4	.	.	CASSPRGGNEKLFF	TGTGCCAGCAGCCCCCGGGGGGGGAATGAAAAACTGTTTTTT
TRBV18	TRBJ1-2	.	.	CASSRVPDSYGYTF	TGTGCCAGCTCACGTGTTCCGGACAGCTATGGCTACACCTTC
TRBV6-1	TRBJ2-5	TRBD2	.	CASSVGGLAGVREAQYF	TGTGCCAGCAGTGTCGGGGGACTAGCGGGAGTAAGAGAGGCCCAGTACTTC
TRBV7-6	TRBJ1-3	.	medium-sized	CASSEKGTRMDTIYF	TGTGCCAGCAGCGAAAAAGGGACCAGAATGGACACCATATATTTT
TRBV2	TRBJ1-1	.	few	CASSRGMNTEAFF	TGTGCCAGCAGCAGGGGTATGAACACTGAAGCTTTCTTT
TRBV2	TRBJ1-2	.	.	CASWAGNYGYTF	TGTGCCAGCTGGGCGGGTAACTATGGCTACACCTTC